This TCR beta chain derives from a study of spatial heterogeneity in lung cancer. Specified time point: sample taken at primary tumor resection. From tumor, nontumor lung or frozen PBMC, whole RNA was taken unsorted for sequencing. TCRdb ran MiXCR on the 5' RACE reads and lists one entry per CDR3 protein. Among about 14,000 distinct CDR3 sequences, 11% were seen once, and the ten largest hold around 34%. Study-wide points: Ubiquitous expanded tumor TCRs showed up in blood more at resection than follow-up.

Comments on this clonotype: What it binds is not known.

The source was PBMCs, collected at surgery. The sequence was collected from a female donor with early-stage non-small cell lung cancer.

The CDR3 region has the DNA TGTGCCAGCAGGCCATTGGGGATGGTGAATAATGAAGCTTTCTTT. Residues: CASRPLGMVNNEAFF. The gene calls are TRBV7-3 and TRBJ1-1; D call uncertain. Germline V gene lookup returns CDR1 SGHTA and CDR2 FQGTGA. This CDR3 spans 15 amino acids. V lost 6 bases and J lost 7, with 21 bases in between.